The clone carrying this TCR beta chain was seen a handful of times. Its cognate antigen is unknown. TCRdb analysed the RT-PCR reads with MiXCR anew, one entry per CDR3 protein. The repertoire holds 500,000 to 750,000 distinct CDR3 sequences, 14% seen once, with 11% in the top ten. Germline assignment: CDR1 SGDLS and CDR2 YYNGEE. The CDR3 totals 16 residues. Trimming cost V 0 bases and J 4 bases, with 17 bases left between them. These data come from a study of response to subunit inactivated influenza vaccine. Study findings and constraints: The authors offered the suggestion that each seasonal influenza vaccination recruits few new T cells.

The sequenced sample was PBMCs from blood, obtained 11 to 12 days after vaccination. The source of this sequence is a man aged 50-59 years who received an inactivated influenza vaccine. This chain connects TRBV9 to TRBJ2-7; either TRBD1 or TRBD2 may fit D (6 bases each). The DNA of the CDR3 is TGTGCCAGCAGCGTAGAAGGGGGGCCGTCACCGTACGAGCAGTACTTC. Protein: CASSVEGGPSPYEQYF. Full variable domain (rest looked up from reference TRBV9 and TRBJ2-7): DSGVTQTPKHLITATGQRVTLRCSPRSGDLSVYWYQQSLDQGLQFLIQYYNGEERAKGNILERFSAQQFPDLHSELNLSSLELGDSALYFCASSVEGGPSPYEQYFGPGTRLTVT.